Listed here are 21 T cell receptor beta chains from one sample, sequenced in a study of T cell changes during pregnancy in multiple sclerosis. Measured with immunoSEQ multiplex PCR; TCRdb has only the in-frame clones, and not every one. The table shows 65,000 to 75,000 clones, with 80% to 95% occurring only once. This sample comprised CD8+ T cells from peripheral blood mononuclear cells, obtained in the third trimester of pregnancy. All receptors derive from a female donor in good health, enrolled as a control in a pregnancy study.

The rearrangement links TRBV6-4 to TRBJ2-2; 9 bases line up with TRBD2. Trimming took 0 bases from V and 4 from J; bases not matched to a gene: 3. CDR3 length: 16 amino acids. Germline V lookup: CDR1 MRHNA, CDR2 SNTAGT. CDR3 amino acids: CASSDSAGGPTGELFF. DNA of the CDR3: TGTGCCAGCAGTGACTCTGCGGGGGGGCCCACCGGGGAGCTGTTTTTT.

The chain recombines TRBV4-3 with TRBJ2-3; 10 nucleotides align to TRBD2. Losses at the gene ends were 0 bases for V and 7 bases for J; bases not matched to a gene: 7. The CDR3 spans 16 residues. From germline, CDR1 is LGHNA and CDR2 YSLEER. CDR3 coding DNA: TGCGCCAGCAGCCAAGATGGAGCGGGGGGGCCTTATACGCAGTATTTT. Translating it yields CASSQDGAGGPYTQYF.

The chain couples TRBV19 to TRBJ1-5; D not resolved. V dropped 10 bases and J dropped 6 bases, with 16 bases sitting between them. CDR3 length: 13 amino acids. The germline gives CDR1 LNHDA, CDR2 SQIVND (reference sequence). The CDR3 here is CATGALMIQPQHF. The DNA of the CDR3 is TGTGCCACTGGAGCCCTAATGATTCAGCCCCAGCATTTT. The full variable domain, with the rest looked up from reference TRBV19 and TRBJ1-5, is DGGITQSPKYLFRKEGQNVTLSCEQNLNHDAMYWYRQDPGQGLRLIYYSQIVNDFQKGDIAEGYSVSREKKESFPLTVTSAQKNPTAFYLCATGALMIQPQHFGDGTRLSIL.

The J gene is TRBJ1-5, the V gene TRBV6-6, with D unclear. Germline values: CDR1 MNHNY, CDR2 SVGAGI (reference sequence). The CDR3 runs 12 residues. With 10 bases removed from V and 7 bases from J, the gap between germline ends came to 14 bases. CDR3 amino acids: CATVNAGQPQHF. The DNA for the CDR3 is TGTGCCACCGTCAACGCAGGACAGCCCCAGCATTTT.

J is TRBJ2-1 and V is TRBV6-1; tentative D call: TRBD1 (5 bases). The CDR3 covers 16 residues. Germline CDR1 and CDR2: MNHNS and SASEGT. Trimming left V 2 bases short and J 1 base short, with 12 bases between. The DNA for the CDR3 is TGTGCCAGCAGTGAAAGGGGCTTGCTTTCCTACAATGAGCAGTTCTTC. It encodes CASSERGLLSYNEQFF.

The chain uses TRBV2 and TRBJ2-7; tentatively, D is TRBD2 (7 bases). The ends were cut back, 8 bases at V and 2 bases at J, with 16 bases in the middle. This CDR3 is 14 amino acids long. In germline, CDR1 is SNHLY, CDR2 FYNNEI. CDR3 sequence (DNA): TGTGCCAGCTGGGGTGGGGGGGCCCCCTACGAGCAGTACTTC. It codes for CASWGGGAPYEQYF.

This chain connects TRBV15 to TRBJ1-1; D is unresolved. The germline V and J ends were trimmed by 3 bases and 6 bases, with 11 bases remaining between them. Germline-derived CDR1 and CDR2 are LNHNV and YYDKDF (reference sequence). The CDR3 runs 13 residues. In DNA form, the CDR3 reads TGTGCCACCAGCAGCAGAACAGAGTCTGAAGCTTTCTTT. It yields the protein CATSSRTESEAFF.

Only one count was recorded for this clone. The rearrangement uses TRBV15 and TRBJ2-7; the D gene is possibly TRBD2 (5 bases). The V end lost 1 base, the J end lost 6 bases, and 10 bases lay between the germline ends. The CDR3 is made up of 13 amino acids. The germline V gene encodes CDR1 LNHNV and CDR2 YYDKDF (reference sequence). CDR3 loop: CATSRVEGSEQYF. CDR3 in DNA: TGTGCCACCAGCAGAGTAGAGGGTTCCGAGCAGTACTTC.

The chain employs TRBV9 and TRBJ2-7; TRBD1 matches at 7 bases. The CDR3 consists of 17 residues. Per the germline V gene, CDR1 is SGDLS and CDR2 is YYNGEE. V shed 5 bases and J 3 bases; nucleotides not matched to a gene: 17. The CDR3 loop reads CASSERPGQADYYEQYF. CDR3 coding DNA: TGTGCCAGCAGTGAACGACCCGGACAGGCCGATTACTACGAGCAGTACTTC.

The chain recombines TRBV25-1 with TRBJ1-2; TRBD1 is a possible D gene (5 bases). CDR1 is MGHDK and CDR2 is SYGVNS in the germline V gene. Trimming removed 5 bases from V and 4 bases from J, with 23 bases in between. The CDR3 runs 17 residues. The CDR3 DNA reads TGTGCCAGCAGTCCTACTAAACCGGGACTGCCTAGCTATGGCTACACCTTC. As protein: CASSPTKPGLPSYGYTF.

The chain is built from TRBV2 and TRBJ2-1, with D perhaps matching TRBD2 (6 bases). V was pared by 2 bases and J by 4 bases, with 12 bases between. The CDR3 has 15 residues. Germline loops: CDR1 SNHLY, CDR2 FYNNEI. CDR3 coding DNA: TGTGCCAGCAGTGAAAACGGGGGTCCTTACAATGAGCAGTTCTTC. Translated, it gives CASSENGGPYNEQFF. Drawing the rest from reference TRBV2 and TRBJ2-1, the complete variable domain is EPEVTQTPSHQVTQMGQEVILRCVPISNHLYFYWYRQILGQKVEFLVSFYNNEISEKSEIFDDQFSVERPDGSNFTLKIRSTKLEDSAMYFCASSENGGPYNEQFFGPGTRLTVL.

This clone was seen once. This sequence joins TRBV4-3 and TRBJ2-2; D unresolved. The V end was cut by 4 bases, the J end by 5 bases, with 8 bases between. The CDR3 runs to 13 residues. Germline CDR1 is LGHNA and CDR2 is YSLEER. The CDR3 sequence: CASSPRSTGELFF. The CDR3 bases are TGCGCCAGCAGCCCCCGGAGTACCGGGGAGCTGTTTTTT.

J is TRBJ1-1 and V is TRBV30; 7 bases agree with TRBD1. The CDR3 is 11 amino acids. Germline V gene lookup returns CDR1 GTSNPN and CDR2 SVGIG (reference sequence). V lost 7 bases, J lost 1 base, and 0 bases stayed unmatched. This chain's CDR3 is CASGGNTEAFF. CDR3 in DNA: TGTGCCTCAGGGGGGAACACTGAAGCTTTCTTT.

This clone appeared a few times. V usage is TRBV6-5 and J usage is TRBJ1-5; D perhaps matches TRBD1 (5 bases). This CDR3 region has 13 residues. V dropped 4 bases and J dropped 6 bases, with 10 bases sitting between them. The germline V gene has CDR1 MNHEY and CDR2 SVGAGI. The CDR3 reads CASSSPGIQPQHF. The CDR3 nucleotides read TGTGCCAGCAGTTCCCCAGGGATTCAGCCCCAGCATTTT.

The chain combines TRBV23-1 with TRBJ1-5; TRBD1 is a possible D gene (6 bases). TRBV23-1 is reported as an ORF; its role is uncertain. The CDR3 covers 18 residues. Trimming removed 0 bases from V and 0 bases from J, with 15 bases in between. CDR3 loop: CASSQSGEKQGSNQPQHF. CDR3 in DNA: TGCGCCAGCAGTCAATCGGGGGAAAAACAGGGTAGCAATCAGCCCCAGCATTTT.

V usage is TRBV7-8 and J usage is TRBJ2-7; D is perhaps TRBD1 (5 bases). The CDR3 consists of 11 residues. Per the germline V gene, CDR1 is SGHVS and CDR2 is FQNEAQ. Trimming removed 5 bases at V and 7 bases at J, with 9 bases between. The CDR3 region is CASSTGSEQYF. The DNA of the CDR3 is TGTGCCAGCAGCACAGGTTCGGAGCAGTACTTC.

This clone is a singleton in its sample. The J gene is TRBJ1-1, the V gene TRBV5-5; tentative D call: TRBD1 (6 bases). CDR1 SGHKS and CDR2 YYEKEE come from the germline V gene (reference sequence). This CDR3 has 16 residues. V was cut by 3 bases and J by 6 bases, with 21 bases left in between. The CDR3 DNA reads TGTGCCAGCAGCTGGGGCCCACAGGGTTCCAACCCTGAAGCTTTCTTT. Protein sequence: CASSWGPQGSNPEAFF.

This clone was picked up a small number of times. The chain is built from TRBV7-9 and TRBJ1-1; D remains ambiguous. Trimming cost V 7 bases and J 4 bases, with 13 bases left between them. The germline gives CDR1 SEHNR, CDR2 FQNEAQ (reference sequence). The CDR3 extends over 13 amino acids. CDR3 amino acids: CASTWEVVTEAFF. The CDR3, as DNA: TGTGCCAGCACGTGGGAGGTCGTCACTGAAGCTTTCTTT.

The chain uses TRBV27 and TRBJ1-5; TRBD1 matches at 7 bases. This CDR3 is 15 amino acids long. CDR1 is MNHEY and CDR2 is SMNVEV in the germline V gene (reference sequence). V lost 5 bases to trimming and J lost 0 bases; unmatched junction nucleotides: 4. CDR3 in DNA: TGTGCCAGCAGTACTGGACAGGCTAGCAATCAGCCCCAGCATTTT. Protein: CASSTGQASNQPQHF.

This clone was recorded once. The V and J genes are TRBV4-3 and TRBJ1-1; 9 bases are a match to TRBD1. Unmatched junction bases numbered 5, after V lost 1 base and J lost 2 bases. The germline CDR1 and CDR2 sequences are LGHNA and YSLEER. There are 16 residues in the CDR3. This CDR3 is CASSQGTGVINTEAFF. CDR3 DNA: TGCGCCAGCAGCCAAGGGACAGGGGTCATAAACACTGAAGCTTTCTTT.

The table lists this clone with a few counts. V gene TRBV6-5 combines with J gene TRBJ1-1; D not resolved. V was shortened by 6 bases and J by 1 base, with 9 bases between the two germline ends. Germline V CDR1 and CDR2: MNHEY, SVGAGI. The CDR3 is made up of 13 amino acids. The CDR3 region is CASSYEPNTEAFF. The CDR3 coding sequence is TGTGCCAGCAGCTACGAGCCGAACACTGAAGCTTTCTTT.